The 19 T cell receptor beta chains below come from one sample, sequenced in a study of glioma-infiltrating T cells. Amplification of TCR alpha and beta CDR3 regions from RNA used iRepertoire nested multiplex PCR. TCRdb reprocessed the multiplex PCR reads with MiXCR, giving one entry per CDR3 protein. The profile covers fewer than 500,000 distinct CDR3 sequences, with less than 50% appearing a single time and more than 10% taken by the ten largest. The specimen was glioma tissue, nonneoplastic brain tissue, or PBMCs (not recorded which). All receptors come from a human donor with low-grade glioma or glioblastoma, undergoing nonglioma brain surgery, or in good health (not recorded which).

This clonotype was picked up a small number of times. The chain has TRBV28 and TRBJ2-7; possibly TRBD2 for D (6 bases). Germline assignment: CDR1 MDHEN and CDR2 SYDVKM. Between the trimmed V and J ends, which lost 6 bases and 2 bases, there was a span of 14 bases. The CDR3 has 14 residues. CDR3 protein: CASSPAGSAYEQYF. Written as DNA, the CDR3 is TGTGCCAGCAGCCCCGCGGGGAGCGCCTACGAGCAGTACTTC.

Comments on this clonotype: It may be a read error: a sequence one base away is much more abundant. This chain joins TRBV20-1 and TRBJ1-5; D gene uncertain. The CDR3 length is 13 residues. Looked up from germline, CDR1 is DFQATT and CDR2 is SNEGSKA (reference sequence). CDR3 nucleotide sequence: TGCAGTGCTAGGGACGGGAGCAATCGGCCCCAGCATTTT. Its protein is CSARDGSNRPQHF.

Note on this clonotype: The junction departs from the called germline gene at one end, perhaps through a read error. The V and J genes are TRBV5-6 and TRBJ2-3; D gene unclear. Per the germline V gene, CDR1 is SGHDT and CDR2 is YYEEEE. The CDR3 length is 16 residues. The CDR3 DNA sequence: TGTGCCAGCAGCCTGCCCGGACGGGTTAGCACAGATACGGAGTATTTT. Its protein product is CASSLPGRVSTDTEYF. Based on the CDR3 plus reference TRBV5-6 and TRBJ2-3, the full variable domain is DAGVTQSPTHLIKTRGQQVTLRCSPKSGHDTVSWYQQALGQGPQFIFQYYEEEERQRGNFPDRFSGHQFPNYSSELNVNALLLGDSALYLCASSLPGRVSTDTEYFGPGTRLTVL.

J is TRBJ2-7 and V is TRBV19, with D maybe TRBD2 (5 bases). The CDR3 is 12 residues long. Germline loops: CDR1 LNHDA, CDR2 SQIVND (reference sequence). With 3 bases removed from V and 7 bases from J, the gap between germline ends came to 10 bases. The CDR3 sequence is CASSIPPGEQYF. CDR3 DNA sequence: TGTGCCAGTAGTATCCCGCCGGGAGAGCAGTACTTC.

This clonotype appeared a few times. CDR3 amino acids: CASSLRKGLSYGYTF. CDR3 DNA sequence: TGCGCCAGCAGCCTTAGAAAGGGTCTATCCTATGGCTACACCTTC. The V gene is TRBV4-3, the J gene TRBJ1-2; no firm D call. This CDR3 has 15 amino acids. Per the germline V gene, CDR1 is LGHNA and CDR2 is YSLEER. V was clipped by 4 bases and J by 4 bases, with 16 bases between them.

The V gene is TRBV7-2, the J gene TRBJ2-3; 11 positions match TRBD2. The CDR3 spans 19 residues. Germline-derived CDR1 and CDR2 are SGHTA and FQGNSA. V was pared by 0 bases and J by 3 bases, with 11 bases of the junction left unmatched. The CDR3 reads CASSLAVLGTSGRTDTQYF. CDR3 coding DNA: TGTGCCAGCAGCTTAGCGGTTTTAGGGACTAGCGGAAGAACAGATACGCAGTATTTT.

Comment on this clonotype: Lacking the conserved final phenylalanine or tryptophan, this CDR3 likely reflects a read error. The chain has TRBV7-9 and TRBJ2-3; 7 nucleotides align to TRBD2. V shed 4 bases and J 8 bases; nucleotides not matched to a gene: 6. This CDR3 is built from 13 residues. From germline, CDR1 is SEHNR and CDR2 FQNEAQ (reference sequence). Here the CDR3 reads CASSSTSFGTQYL. The CDR3 DNA reads TGTGCCAGCAGCTCGACTAGCTTCGGTACGCAGTATCTT.

This clonotype was seen only once. V and J are TRBV6-6 and TRBJ2-1; D possibly matches TRBD1 or TRBD2 (5 bases each). With 6 bases removed from V and 4 bases from J, the gap between germline ends came to 34 bases. The germline V gene encodes CDR1 MNHNY and CDR2 SVGAGI (reference sequence). The CDR3 runs to 21 residues. The CDR3 DNA reads TGTGCCAGCAGCTTAGTGGCTAGCAGCAGGGCTAGAACCCGTCAATACAATGAGCAGTTCTTC. Its translation: CASSLVASSRARTRQYNEQFF.

V usage is TRBV20-1 and J usage is TRBJ2-7, with D possibly being TRBD2 (6 bases). This CDR3 comprises 13 residues. Germline V gives CDR1 DFQATT, CDR2 SNEGSKA (reference sequence). The CDR3, as DNA: TGCAGCGCTTCGGGACTCCCGAACTACGAGCAGTACTTC. Translation gives CSASGLPNYEQYF.

This clonotype has a count of ten or more. This chain connects TRBV20-1 to TRBJ2-5, with 7 nucleotides matching TRBD2. Unmatched junction bases numbered 7, after V lost 5 bases and J lost 1 base. This CDR3 spans 14 amino acids. Germline lookup yields CDR1 DFQATT and CDR2 SNEGSKA (reference sequence). The CDR3 reads CSAWTRIGQETQYF. For the CDR3, the DNA is TGCAGTGCTTGGACTAGAATAGGCCAAGAGACCCAGTACTTC.

In its sample, this clonotype was seen a few times. This chain joins TRBV5-1 and TRBJ1-1, with TRBD1 as a possible D gene (5 bases). The CDR3 has 15 residues. Trimming took 3 bases from V and 1 from J, leaving 13 bases between them. Per germline, CDR1 SGHRS and CDR2 YFSETQ. The CDR3 DNA reads as TGCGCCAGCAGCTCCCTGACAGCCCGGAACACTGAAGCTTTCTTT. It yields the protein CASSSLTARNTEAFF.

With regard to this clonotype: A single base separates this from a much larger clone, so it may be a read error. The CDR3 does not end in the conserved phenylalanine or tryptophan, so this is likely a read error. The chain links TRBV7-3 to TRBJ1-5; 8 nucleotides match TRBD1. After removal of 3 bases from V and 3 bases from J, the junction contained 4 bases not matched to a gene. This CDR3 region has 15 residues. Germline CDR1 reads SGHTA; CDR2 reads FQGTGA. CDR3 DNA sequence: TGTGCCAGCAGCTTCGCAGGGGGCTACAATCAGCCCCAGCATCTT. Translated, it gives CASSFAGGYNQPQHL.

In this sample, this clonotype turned up a few times. This chain connects TRBV4-1 to TRBJ2-4; a weak D match, TRBD2 (5 bases). Germline assignment: CDR1 MGHRA and CDR2 YSYEKL. This CDR3 has 17 amino acids. Trimming left V 4 bases short and J 0 bases short, with 16 bases between. The CDR3 reads CASSRPGETLAKNIQYF. Here the CDR3 DNA reads TGCGCCAGCAGCCGACCCGGGGAAACTTTAGCCAAAAACATTCAGTACTTC.

V gene TRBV27 combines with J gene TRBJ1-2; D unresolved. CDR1 is MNHEY, CDR2 SMNVEV, per germline (reference sequence). Trimming removed 8 bases at V and 0 bases at J, with 16 bases between. CDR3 length: 15 amino acids. The CDR3 is CASPPGGSSNYGYTF. DNA of the CDR3: TGTGCCAGCCCGCCCGGAGGGAGTTCTAACTATGGCTACACCTTC.

This chain links TRBV19 with TRBJ2-7; maybe TRBD1 (5 bases). Looked up from germline, CDR1 is LNHDA and CDR2 is SQIVND (reference sequence). V shed 0 bases and J shed 1 base, with 7 bases lying between them. The CDR3 is made up of 14 amino acids. CDR3 residues: CASSIEGDSYEQYF. DNA for the CDR3: TGTGCCAGTAGTATAGAAGGGGATTCCTACGAGCAGTACTTC.

The J gene is TRBJ2-5, the V gene TRBV20-1; either TRBD1 or TRBD2 may supply D (6 bases each). V gave up 5 bases and J gave up 3 bases, with 19 bases separating them. The germline V gene encodes CDR1 DFQATT and CDR2 SNEGSKA (reference sequence). CDR3 size: 15 residues. As DNA, the CDR3 is TGCAGTGCTCCGCCCGGGGGCGACAGAAAAGAGACCCAGTACTTC. Translated, it gives CSAPPGGDRKETQYF.

The chain links TRBV7-6 to TRBJ2-1; perhaps TRBD1 as D (6 bases). This CDR3 is 15 amino acids long. V was shortened by 6 bases and J by 9 bases, with 21 bases between the two germline ends. Germline values: CDR1 SGHVS, CDR2 FNYEAQ. Here the CDR3 reads CASRETATGLLEQFF. The CDR3 bases are TGTGCCAGCAGAGAAACAGCTACAGGGTTACTTGAGCAGTTCTTC.

The DNA of the CDR3 is TGTGCCAGCACCAGGGCGGGCCCCCAAGAGACCCAGTACTTC. Residues: CASTRAGPQETQYF. The chain employs TRBV6-5 and TRBJ2-5; D assignment may be TRBD1 or TRBD2 (5 bases each). Germline V gives CDR1 MNHEY, CDR2 SVGAGI. The V gene lost 7 bases and the J gene lost 1 base, with 13 bases spanning the gap. The CDR3 is 14 amino acids.

This clonotype was seen more than once but under ten times. V gene TRBV7-2 combines with J gene TRBJ1-4, with D hard to call. The germline V gene encodes CDR1 SGHTA and CDR2 FQGNSA. V lost 7 bases and J lost 0, with 12 bases in between. The CDR3 totals 15 residues. This chain's CDR3 is CASNGRHATNEKLFF. The CDR3 coding sequence is TGTGCCAGCAACGGGAGGCATGCAACTAATGAAAAACTGTTTTTT.